A selection of T cell receptor beta chains follows, all from one sample in a study of cytomegalovirus exposure and HLA in healthy donors. Sequenced by immunoSEQ multiplex PCR; TCRdb stores in-frame clones only, minus some. The data hold under 300,000 clones, with about four fifths observed a single time. The sample consisted of PBMCs. Receptors were obtained from a middle-aged woman in good health and CMV-seropositive. Each CDR3 is given with its conserved first and last residue. Each record gives: V gene, clone size, J gene, D gene, CDR3 protein, CDR3 DNA. The D gene is left open where the match is weak. Clone size appears in some rows only: once, few, many, or a class for an expanded clone.

>TRBV5-1|once|TRBJ2-7|TRBD1
CASTDRGNSYEQYF
TGCGCCAGTACCGACAGGGGGAACTCCTACGAGCAGTACTTC
>TRBV7-8|NA|TRBJ2-2|TRBD2
CASSQPGGAGELFF
TGTGCCAGCAGCCAACCGGGGGGTGCCGGGGAGCTGTTTTTT
>TRBV28|NA|TRBJ1-1|NA
CASSLLSFQAFF
TGTGCCAGCAGTTTACTAAGTTTCCAAGCTTTCTTT
>TRBV30|once|TRBJ1-5|NA
CAWSEQNNQPQHF
TGTGCCTGGAGCGAGCAAAACAATCAGCCCCAGCATTTT
>TRBV4-3|NA|TRBJ2-1|TRBD2
CASSLLPGGPGLAHSEQFF
TGCGCCAGCAGCCTTCTACCGGGGGGGCCGGGACTAGCGCATTCCGAGCAGTTCTTC
>TRBV11-1|NA|TRBJ1-1|TRBD1
CASSLGDRGTEAFF
TGTGCCAGCAGCTTAGGGGACAGGGGTACTGAAGCTTTCTTT
>TRBV6-1|NA|TRBJ1-3|NA
CASSITGTGNTIYF
TGTGCCAGCAGTATAACAGGGACTGGAAACACCATATATTTT
>TRBV5-4|NA|TRBJ2-2|TRBD2
CASSPGLAGVTGELFF
TGTGCCAGCAGCCCGGGACTAGCGGGAGTAACCGGGGAGCTGTTTTTT
>TRBV5-1|once|TRBJ2-1|NA
CASSLEAGQYYNEQFF
TGCGCCAGCAGCTTGGAGGCGGGACAGTATTACAATGAGCAGTTCTTC
>TRBV7-2|NA|TRBJ1-1|NA
CASSPRQVRATEAFF
TGTGCCAGCAGCCCTCGACAGGTTCGGGCCACTGAAGCTTTCTTT
>TRBV29-1|NA|TRBJ1-1|TRBD1
CSVEPVNRGNTEAFF
TGCAGCGTTGAACCCGTCAACAGGGGAAACACTGAAGCTTTCTTT
>TRBV9|NA|TRBJ2-2|NA
CASSVSSANTGELFF
TGTGCCAGCAGCGTATCTAGCGCGAACACCGGGGAGCTGTTTTTT
>TRBV5-6|NA|TRBJ2-7|TRBD1
CASSSTSNGQGWYF
TGTGCCAGCAGCTCAACCTCCAATGGACAGGGGTGGTACTTC
>TRBV5-6|NA|TRBJ2-1|TRBD2
CASSLGLAGAEQFF
TGTGCCAGCAGCTTGGGACTAGCGGGAGCTGAGCAGTTCTTC
>TRBV5-1|NA|TRBJ2-7|TRBD2
CASSLSGRGSEQYF
TGCGCCAGCAGCTTAAGCGGGAGGGGGTCCGAGCAGTACTTC
>TRBV28|once|TRBJ2-3|TRBD2
CASSLGLQIDTQYF
TGTGCCAGCAGCCTGGGACTACAGATAGATACGCAGTATTTT
>TRBV21-1|NA|TRBJ2-2|NA
CASSKKGQLPGLAFPPPTGELFF
TGTGCCAGCAGCAAAAAGGGACAGTTACCGGGACTAGCGTTCCCCCCCCCAACCGGGGAGCTGTTTTTT
>TRBV7-2|once|TRBJ2-3|TRBD2
CASSLGGSRDTQYF
TGTGCCAGCAGCTTGGGCGGGAGTCGAGATACGCAGTATTTT
>TRBV29-1|NA|TRBJ2-1|TRBD2
CSVETTSGLNEQFF
TGCAGCGTTGAAACGACTAGCGGACTCAATGAGCAGTTCTTC
>TRBV6-1|NA|TRBJ1-1|TRBD1
CASRKEGANTEAFF
TGTGCCAGCAGGAAAGAGGGGGCGAACACTGAAGCTTTCTTT
>TRBV9|NA|TRBJ2-5|NA
CASSVLPDRVQETQYF
TGTGCCAGCAGCGTTTTACCTGACCGGGTTCAAGAGACCCAGTACTTC
>TRBV28|NA|TRBJ2-3|NA
CASSLVRGTQYF
TGTGCCAGCAGTTTAGTAAGGGGTACGCAGTATTTT
>TRBV18|NA|TRBJ2-3|TRBD2
CASSPTTSVADTQYF
TGTGCCAGCTCCCCGACGACTAGCGTGGCAGATACGCAGTATTTT
>TRBV11-1|NA|TRBJ2-7|TRBD1
CASSFGTGGVYEQYF
TGTGCCAGCAGCTTCGGGACAGGAGGTGTATACGAGCAGTACTTC
>TRBV7-2|NA|TRBJ1-5|NA
CASSLEGVSNQPQHF
TGTGCCAGCAGCTTAGAGGGGGTTAGCAATCAGCCCCAGCATTTT
>TRBV5-1|NA|TRBJ1-4|TRBD1
CASSPGTVNEKLFF
TGCGCCAGCAGCCCCGGGACAGTCAATGAAAAACTGTTTTTT
>TRBV9|NA|TRBJ1-2|NA
CASSVMAYGYTF
TGTGCCAGCAGCGTTATGGCCTATGGCTACACCTTC
>TRBV6-5|NA|TRBJ2-5|TRBD1
CASSHPRDRGETQYF
TGTGCCAGCAGTCACCCCCGGGACAGGGGAGAGACCCAGTACTTC
>TRBV11-2|NA|TRBJ1-1|NA
CASRSLGLNLGNTEAFF
TGTGCCAGCAGGTCATTGGGACTGAATTTAGGAAACACTGAAGCTTTCTTT
>TRBV10-3|few|TRBJ2-7|TRBD2
CAISAGLAGYEQYF
TGTGCCATCAGTGCGGGACTAGCGGGCTACGAGCAGTACTTC
>TRBV27|NA|TRBJ1-5|TRBD1
CASSALRDRVAQPQHF
TGTGCCAGCAGTGCGCTCCGGGACAGGGTGGCGCAGCCCCAGCATTTT
>TRBV18|NA|TRBJ1-4|TRBD1
CASSGQGASANEKLFF
TGTGCCAGCTCAGGACAGGGGGCCTCGGCTAATGAAAAACTGTTTTTT
>TRBV5-6|NA|TRBJ2-1|NA
CASSLEGNEQFF
TGTGCCAGCAGCTTGGAGGGGAATGAGCAGTTCTTC
>TRBV5-1|NA|TRBJ2-2|NA
CASSLVSNTGELFF
TGCGCCAGCAGCTTGGTTAGTAACACCGGGGAGCTGTTTTTT
>TRBV28|NA|TRBJ1-5|NA
CASSLSGSSNQPQHF
TGTGCCAGCAGTTTAAGTGGGAGCAGCAATCAGCCCCAGCATTTT
>TRBV28|NA|TRBJ1-1|NA
CASSPRGSTEAFF
TGTGCCAGCAGCCCGCGGGGGTCCACTGAAGCTTTCTTT
>TRBV11-2|NA|TRBJ2-1|NA
CASSPSRNEQFF
TGTGCCAGCAGCCCTAGTAGAAATGAGCAGTTCTTC
>TRBV5-1|NA|TRBJ1-1|NA
CASSMTRQAFNTEAFF
TGCGCCAGCAGCATGACGAGACAGGCGTTCAACACTGAAGCTTTCTTT
>TRBV7-3|NA|TRBJ1-2|TRBD1
CASSLGQGLDYGYTF
TGTGCCAGCAGCTTGGGACAGGGTCTAGACTATGGCTACACCTTC
>TRBV5-1|NA|TRBJ1-2|TRBD1
CASSPRQGEGTGYTF
TGCGCCAGCAGCCCACGACAGGGGGAAGGGACTGGCTACACCTTC